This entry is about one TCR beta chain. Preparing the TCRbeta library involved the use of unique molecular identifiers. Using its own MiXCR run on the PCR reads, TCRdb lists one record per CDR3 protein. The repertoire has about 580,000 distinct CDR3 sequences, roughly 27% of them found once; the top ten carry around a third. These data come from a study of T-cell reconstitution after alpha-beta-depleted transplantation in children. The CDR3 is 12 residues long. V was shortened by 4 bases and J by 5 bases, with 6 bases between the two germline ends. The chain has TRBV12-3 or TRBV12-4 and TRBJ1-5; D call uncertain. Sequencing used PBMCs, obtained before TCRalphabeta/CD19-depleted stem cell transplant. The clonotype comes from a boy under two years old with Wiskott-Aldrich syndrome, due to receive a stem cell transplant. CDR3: CASSSLDQPQHF. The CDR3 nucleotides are TGTGCCAGCAGTTCCCTCGATCAGCCCCAGCATTTT.